The next 9 T cell receptor beta chains were all read from a single sample in a study (dated by TCRdb to the mid-2010s). The library relied on RT-PCR. Reads for this sample came from an Illumina MiSeq. The public reads were run again by TCRdb, first through fastp at Q25 and then through MiXCR, and only productive beta chains were kept. One record per CDR3 amino acid sequence lists the most common genes and DNA. In all, the sample holds about 680,000 distinct CDR3 sequences, and 14% of those were seen once. The ten largest account for roughly 3.6% of the sample. Source material: memory CD4+ T cells from blood. All receptors come from a female donor in good health, serving as a healthy control.

The chain couples TRBV25-1 to TRBJ1-1; 7 bases are a match to TRBD1. The CDR3 covers 14 residues. The ends lost 5 bases at V and 4 bases at J; junction bases unmatched: 7. Looked up from germline, CDR1 is MGHDK and CDR2 is SYGVNS. For the CDR3, the DNA is TGTGCCAGCAGTCCGCAGGGGGGGGTCACTGAAGCTTTCTTT. Protein product: CASSPQGGVTEAFF.

The DNA for the CDR3 is TGTGCCAGCAGAGCGGGAGGGGTTTACAATGAGCAGTTCTTC. Its protein product is CASRAGGVYNEQFF. The chain is built from TRBV7-2 and TRBJ2-1; 10 bases are shared with TRBD2. The germline V gene has CDR1 SGHTA and CDR2 FQGNSA. After removal of 6 bases from V and 4 bases from J, the junction contained 3 bases not matched to a gene. The CDR3 contains 14 residues.

The rearrangement joins TRBV7-2 to TRBJ2-6; D may be TRBD1 (5 bases). The germline V and J ends were trimmed by 5 bases and 0 bases, with 17 bases remaining between them. Per the germline V gene, CDR1 is SGHTA and CDR2 is FQGNSA. The length of the CDR3 is 18 residues. The CDR3 nucleotides are TGTGCCAGCAGCCCCCGGGCGGCTGGGGCCTCTGGGGCCAACGTCCTGACTTTC. Residues: CASSPRAAGASGANVLTF.

This clonotype was seen more than once but under ten times. V is TRBV30 and J is TRBJ1-1; D is possibly TRBD1 (5 bases). Trimming left V 0 bases short and J 4 bases short, with 12 bases between. The CDR3 has 14 amino acids. Germline CDR1 reads GTSNPN; CDR2 reads SVGIG (reference sequence). The CDR3 loop is CAWSVQVRGTEAFF. The CDR3 region has the DNA TGTGCCTGGAGTGTACAGGTAAGAGGCACTGAAGCTTTCTTT.

This clonotype was seen only a few times. The chain joins TRBV5-1 to TRBJ2-2; TRBD1 aligns across 9 bases. This CDR3 contains 15 residues. J lost 6 bases, V lost 1 base, and 4 bases had no gene match. Germline values: CDR1 SGHRS, CDR2 YFSETQ. DNA for the CDR3: TGCGCCAGCAGCTTGACAGGGGGCAGCTCCGGGGAGCTGTTTTTT. It translates to CASSLTGGSSGELFF.

The chain carries TRBV28 and TRBJ1-2; D gene unclear. The length of the CDR3 is 12 residues. Per the germline V gene, CDR1 is MDHEN and CDR2 is SYDVKM. Trimming pared 7 bases from V and 4 bases from J, leaving 10 bases between. CDR3 bases: TGTGCCAGCAATACAGCCGCCTATGGCTACACCTTC. Translated: CASNTAAYGYTF.

The chain carries TRBV5-1 and TRBJ2-1; possibly TRBD1 or TRBD2 for D (5 bases each). The CDR3 runs to 17 residues. With 0 bases removed from V and 1 base from J, the gap between germline ends came to 14 bases. Looked up from germline, CDR1 is SGHRS and CDR2 is YFSETQ. The CDR3 bases are TGCGCCAGCAGCTTGGAAGGTGGGGGATATTCCTACAATGAGCAGTTCTTC. Translated, it gives CASSLEGGGYSYNEQFF. Filled out from reference TRBV5-1 and TRBJ2-1, the complete variable domain reads KAGVTQTPRYLIKTRGQQVTLSCSPISGHRSVSWYQQTPGQGLQFLFEYFSETQRNKGNFPGRFSGRQFSNSRSEMNVSTLELGDSALYLCASSLEGGGYSYNEQFFGPGTRLTVL.

This clonotype was seen ten or more times. The chain combines TRBV29-1 with TRBJ1-1; TRBD1 matches at 8 bases. This CDR3 has 13 residues. The J segment lost 4 bases and the V segment lost 7 bases, leaving 8 bases of the junction unmatched. Germline V gene data show CDR1 as SQVTM and CDR2 as ANQGSEA. The CDR3 nucleotides read TGCAGCGCTACGGACAGGGTGGTCACTGAAGCTTTCTTT. As protein: CSATDRVVTEAFF.

This clonotype has just a few counts. This chain joins TRBV7-6 and TRBJ2-3; possibly TRBD1 for D (6 bases). The CDR3 has 14 residues. Trimming pared 6 bases from V and 0 bases from J, leaving 10 bases between. Germline V CDR1 and CDR2: SGHVS, FNYEAQ. CDR3 protein: CASRDRPSTDTQYF. CDR3 bases: TGTGCCAGCAGGGACAGACCTAGCACAGATACGCAGTATTTT. Full variable domain (missing parts from reference TRBV7-6 and TRBJ2-3): GAGVSQSPRYKVTKRGQDVALRCDPISGHVSLYWYRQALGQGPEFLTYFNYEAQQDKSGLPNDRFSAERPEGSISTLTIQRTEQRDSAMYRCASRDRPSTDTQYFGPGTRLTVL.